The 10 T cell receptor beta chains given below trace back to one sample, sequenced in a study of cytomegalovirus exposure and HLA in healthy donors. The assay was immunoSEQ multiplex PCR, and TCRdb's table has in-frame clones only and misses some. This repertoire shows 220,000 or so clones, more than 75% found once; its top ten account for roughly 2%. Sequencing was carried out using PBMCs. These receptors originate from a woman in her late teens or twenties in good health and CMV-seropositive.

This clone was seen more than once but under ten times. The V call is TRBV30, the J call TRBJ1-2; TRBD1 agrees at 8 bases. The CDR3 is 12 amino acids. Trimming took 3 bases from V and 6 from J; bases not matched to a gene: 3. The germline CDR1 and CDR2 sequences are GTSNPN and SVGIG (reference sequence). Here the CDR3 reads CAWSQGADGYTF. Here the CDR3 DNA reads TGTGCCTGGAGCCAGGGGGCGGATGGCTACACCTTC.

The gene calls are TRBV11-3 and TRBJ1-5; 7 nucleotides align to TRBD1. V lost 2 bases, J lost 0 bases, and 10 bases stayed unmatched. The V gene's germline CDR1 is SGHNT and CDR2 YENEEA. The CDR3 is made up of 18 amino acids. The CDR3 region has the DNA TGTGCCAGCAGCTTATCGCGGGGACAGTTCCATAGCAATCAGCCCCAGCATTTT. Translation: CASSLSRGQFHSNQPQHF.

This clone occurred a few times. The chain carries TRBV6-5 and TRBJ2-7; D remains ambiguous. Germline V gene lookup returns CDR1 MNHEY and CDR2 SVGAGI. The CDR3 is 14 amino acids. Deletions cut 0 bases from V and 5 bases from J, with 11 bases between. CDR3 DNA sequence: TGTGCCAGCAGTTACTCAGGCGGTTTCGACGAGCAGTACTTC. Encoded protein: CASSYSGGFDEQYF.

V usage is TRBV11-3 and J usage is TRBJ1-3; possibly TRBD1 for D (6 bases). The V gene lost 0 bases and the J gene lost 9 bases, with 12 bases spanning the gap. Germline CDR1 SGHNT, CDR2 YENEEA. The CDR3 runs 14 residues. The chain's CDR3 is CASSLEGGDGTIYF. For the CDR3, the DNA is TGTGCCAGCAGCTTAGAAGGGGGTGATGGCACCATATATTTT.

The table lists this clone with many counts. The chain carries TRBV19 and TRBJ2-1, with 13 bases fitting TRBD2. The V and J ends lost 6 bases and 7 bases, in that order; junction bases with no gene match: 6. From germline, CDR1 is LNHDA and CDR2 SQIVND (reference sequence). The CDR3 is 15 residues long. Written as DNA, the CDR3 is TGTGCCAGTAGCTGGACTAGCGGGAGTAGTAATGAGCAGTTCTTC. It encodes CASSWTSGSSNEQFF.

The chain's CDR3 is CANSALQGGAGYTF. CDR3 in DNA: TGTGCCAACTCCGCGTTACAGGGGGGTGCTGGCTACACCTTC. The chain is built from TRBV10-3 and TRBJ1-2; 8 positions match TRBD1. From germline, CDR1 is ENHRY and CDR2 SYGVKD. There are 14 residues in the CDR3. With V trimmed by 10 bases and J by 7 bases, 14 bases remained unmatched.

The chain combines TRBV4-1 with TRBJ1-4; tentatively, D is TRBD1 (6 bases). Germline CDR1 reads MGHRA; CDR2 reads YSYEKL. This CDR3 has 15 residues. Trimming shortened V by 4 bases and J by 0 bases, and 9 bases separated the two germline ends. As DNA, the CDR3 is TGCGCCAGCAGCCGTGGACAGCCAACTAATGAAAAACTGTTTTTT. Amino acids: CASSRGQPTNEKLFF.

The V and J genes are TRBV2 and TRBJ1-1; TRBD1 matches 9 bases. The germline CDR1 and CDR2 sequences are SNHLY and FYNNEI. CDR3 length equals 15 residues. V was pared by 2 bases and J by 3 bases, with 4 bases of the junction left unmatched. CDR3 sequence (DNA): TGTGCCAGCAGTGAATGGTACAGGGGGCACACTGAAGCTTTCTTT. Its protein is CASSEWYRGHTEAFF. The variable domain in full, with the rest retrieved from reference TRBV2 and TRBJ1-1, is EPEVTQTPSHQVTQMGQEVILRCVPISNHLYFYWYRQILGQKVEFLVSFYNNEISEKSEIFDDQFSVERPDGSNFTLKIRSTKLEDSAMYFCASSEWYRGHTEAFFGQGTRLTVV.

V usage is TRBV15 and J usage is TRBJ2-2; 8 positions match TRBD1. The CDR3 contains 18 residues. The V gene's germline CDR1 is LNHNV and CDR2 YYDKDF (reference sequence). V lost 4 bases to trimming and J lost 4 bases; unmatched junction nucleotides: 14. In nucleotides, the CDR3 is TGTGCCACCAGCACCCAGTACAGGGGGTATTACATCACCGGGGAGCTGTTTTTT. Translated, it gives CATSTQYRGYYITGELFF.

The rearrangement uses TRBV6-5 and TRBJ2-7; D perhaps matches TRBD2 (6 bases). Germline CDR1 and CDR2: MNHEY and SVGAGI. The length of the CDR3 is 14 residues. V was clipped by 6 bases and J by 2 bases, with 14 bases between them. CDR3 sequence (DNA): TGTGCCAGCAGCCCTGGGGCGGGAACCTACGAGCAGTACTTC. Amino acid sequence: CASSPGAGTYEQYF.